Presented here are 30 T cell receptor beta chains from one specimen sequenced in a study of T cells after yellow fever vaccination. TCRdb fed the 5' RACE reads into MiXCR, producing one record per CDR3 protein. The sample shows 400,000 or so distinct CDR3 sequences, 6.2% of them seen only once. Source: PBMCs, taken 5 days after the yellow fever booster vaccination. These receptors originate from a young man who received the YFV17D yellow fever vaccine.

As for this clonotype: A much larger clone is a single base away; this may be a read error. Lacking the conserved final phenylalanine or tryptophan, this CDR3 likely reflects a read error. The J gene is TRBJ2-2, the V gene TRBV7-2; the D is unclear. Germline V gene sequence: CDR1 SGHTA, CDR2 FQGNSA. The CDR3 is 15 residues long. V was cut by 0 bases and J by 4 bases, with 9 bases left in between. CDR3 nucleotide sequence: TGTGCCAGCAGCTTAGCGGCTACTACCACCGGGGAGCTGTTTTCT. Protein product: CASSLAATTTGELFS.

The sample holds many counts of this clonotype. This chain links TRBV5-1 with TRBJ2-5; D tentatively reads TRBD1 or TRBD2 (5 bases each). This CDR3 is built from 12 residues. V was pared by 1 base and J by 6 bases, with 7 bases between. Germline lookup yields CDR1 SGHRS and CDR2 YFSETQ. The CDR3 bases are TGCGCCAGCAGCTTGTGGGGACAGACCCAGTACTTC. Translating it yields CASSLWGQTQYF.

At least ten counts were recorded for this clonotype. The gene calls are TRBV6-2 or TRBV6-3 and TRBJ2-3; 9 bases map to TRBD1. Germline lookup yields CDR1 MNHEY and CDR2 SVGEGT. This CDR3 contains 17 residues. The J segment lost 2 bases and the V segment lost 2 bases, leaving 8 bases of the junction unmatched. CDR3 nucleotides: TGTGCCAGCAGTTACGCGACAGGGGGTCCCTCCACAGATACGCAGTATTTT. Protein: CASSYATGGPSTDTQYF.

Only a few counts were recorded for this clonotype. The chain is built from TRBV2 and TRBJ2-5; D uncertain. This CDR3 is 13 amino acids long. The germline CDR1 and CDR2 sequences are SNHLY and FYNNEI. V dropped 3 bases and J dropped 2 bases, with 7 bases sitting between them. This CDR3 reads CASSEFKQETQYF. The CDR3 DNA reads as TGTGCCAGCAGTGAGTTCAAACAAGAGACCCAGTACTTC.

Ten or more counts support this clonotype. V is TRBV5-1 and J is TRBJ2-1, with TRBD2 matching over 14 bases. This CDR3 has 16 amino acids. CDR1 is SGHRS and CDR2 is YFSETQ in the germline V gene. Trimming removed 7 bases from V and 1 base from J; junction bases left unmatched: 4. The CDR3 coding sequence is TGCGCCAGCGGGACTAGCGGGAGTGGGTCCTACAATGAGCAGTTCTTC. It encodes CASGTSGSGSYNEQFF. The full variable domain, rest sourced from reference TRBV5-1 and TRBJ2-1, is KAGVTQTPRYLIKTRGQQVTLSCSPISGHRSVSWYQQTPGQGLQFLFEYFSETQRNKGNFPGRFSGRQFSNSRSEMNVSTLELGDSALYLCASGTSGSGSYNEQFFGPGTRLTVL.

This clonotype was seen a few times. Here the CDR3 reads CASGRRTDTQYF. CDR3 nucleotides: TGTGCTTCGGGACGGCGCACAGATACGCAGTATTTT. The J gene is TRBJ2-3, the V gene TRBV2; D possibly uses TRBD1 or TRBD2 (5 bases each). The CDR3 sequence is 12 residues long. Looked up from germline, CDR1 is SNHLY and CDR2 is FYNNEI. Full variable domain (outside the CDR3, taken from reference TRBV2 and TRBJ2-3): EPEVTQTPSHQVTQMGQEVILRCVPISNHLYFYWYRQILGQKVEFLVSFYNNEISEKSEIFDDQFSVERPDGSNFTLKIRSTKLEDSAMYFCASGRRTDTQYFGPGTRLTVL.

This clonotype was picked up a small number of times. The V and J genes are TRBV12-3 or TRBV12-4 and TRBJ2-7; TRBD2 matches 7 bases. The CDR3 loop spans 14 amino acids. The J segment lost 0 bases and the V segment lost 5 bases, leaving 4 bases of the junction unmatched. CDR3 region: CASSRRDYSYEQYF. CDR3 nucleotide sequence: TGTGCCAGCAGTCGACGGGACTACTCCTACGAGCAGTACTTC.

V usage is TRBV4-2 and J usage is TRBJ2-6; D perhaps matches TRBD1 (6 bases). The germline CDR1 and CDR2 sequences are LGHNA and YNFKEQ. The CDR3 totals 17 residues. V lost 4 bases, J lost 2 bases, and 15 bases lay in between. CDR3 sequence: CASSLRAGDPGANVLTF. CDR3 sequence (DNA): TGTGCCAGCAGCCTAAGGGCAGGGGACCCTGGGGCCAACGTCCTGACTTTC.

V and J are TRBV7-2 and TRBJ2-3, with D perhaps TRBD1 or TRBD2 (5 bases each). The germline V and J ends were trimmed by 1 base and 13 bases, with 12 bases remaining between them. Germline CDR1 reads SGHTA; CDR2 reads FQGNSA. The CDR3 is 12 residues long. This CDR3 is CASSLDLGEKYF. CDR3 sequence (DNA): TGTGCCAGCAGCTTAGATCTGGGGGAGAAGTATTTT.

This clonotype was recorded a few times. This chain uses TRBV20-1 with TRBJ1-5; D call uncertain. The CDR3 runs to 15 residues. Per germline, CDR1 DFQATT and CDR2 SNEGSKA (reference sequence). V shed 0 bases and J shed 0 bases, with 9 bases lying between them. CDR3: CSAREGIHSNQPQHF. In DNA form, the CDR3 reads TGCAGTGCTAGAGAGGGTATCCATAGCAATCAGCCCCAGCATTTT.

At least ten counts were recorded for this clonotype. The chain joins TRBV20-1 to TRBJ2-5; D unclear. V was clipped by 1 base and J by 4 bases, with 4 bases between them. This CDR3 is built from 11 residues. Germline V CDR1 and CDR2: DFQATT, SNEGSKA (reference sequence). The CDR3 DNA is TGCAGTGCTAGAGGCCCAGAGACCCAGTACTTC. This codes for CSARGPETQYF.

In DNA form, the CDR3 reads TGTGCCAGCAGTTACTCGATGGCTGCTAGCGGGAGGGGAGCAGATACGCAGTATTTT. It codes for CASSYSMAASGRGADTQYF. The chain has TRBV6-5 and TRBJ2-3, with 12 positions matching TRBD2. The germline CDR1 and CDR2 sequences are MNHEY and SVGAGI. V gave up 0 bases and J gave up 4 bases; unmatched junction bases: 11. This CDR3 has 19 residues.

This clonotype appeared a few times. The chain joins TRBV5-5 to TRBJ1-1; D is uncertain. Germline CDR1 reads SGHKS; CDR2 reads YYEKEE (reference sequence). V dropped 0 bases and J dropped 7 bases, with 13 bases sitting between them. This CDR3 spans 14 amino acids. The CDR3 sequence is CASSLGPRRDEAFF. As DNA, the CDR3 is TGTGCCAGCAGCTTGGGCCCCCGACGGGATGAAGCTTTCTTT.

This clonotype was seen many times. This rearrangement joins TRBV9 to TRBJ2-1; D is uncertain. Germline lookup yields CDR1 SGDLS and CDR2 YYNGEE. CDR3 size: 11 residues. V lost 0 bases, J lost 8 bases, and 3 bases lay in between. Here the CDR3 DNA reads TGTGCCAGCAGCGTAGTGGATGAGCAGTTCTTC. It specifies CASSVVDEQFF.

This clonotype came up a few times. The rearrangement uses TRBV19 and TRBJ2-3, with a weak D call TRBD2 (5 bases). In germline, CDR1 is LNHDA, CDR2 SQIVND (reference sequence). The CDR3 runs to 15 residues. The ends were cut back, 7 bases at V and 2 bases at J, with 16 bases in the middle. The CDR3 here is CASKWALATTDTQYF. CDR3 nucleotides: TGTGCCAGTAAGTGGGCGCTAGCAACCACAGATACGCAGTATTTT.

This clonotype was found a few times. The rearrangement uses TRBV12-3 or TRBV12-4 and TRBJ2-1, with 8 bases identical to TRBD2. V lost 7 bases to trimming and J lost 8 bases; unmatched junction nucleotides: 10. There are 14 residues in the CDR3. CDR3 in DNA: TGTGCCAGCACAATTTCCGGGACTAGATATGAGCAGTTCTTC. Translation: CASTISGTRYEQFF.

This clonotype has only a few counts. The chain links TRBV29-1 to TRBJ2-7, with 8 positions matching TRBD2. Germline lookup yields CDR1 SQVTM and CDR2 ANQGSEA. CDR3 size: 12 residues. V dropped 5 bases and J dropped 0; count of bases not matched to a gene: 0. The DNA for the CDR3 is TGCAGCGTTAGCGGGGGCTCCTACGAGCAGTACTTC. Translation: CSVSGGSYEQYF.

CDR3 region: CASSLAAGAAPNYGYTF. CDR3 coding DNA: TGTGCCAGCAGCTTAGCGGCAGGCGCGGCGCCTAACTATGGCTACACCTTC. V usage is TRBV7-8 and J usage is TRBJ1-2; D gene uncertain. The CDR3 runs 17 residues. The V end was cut by 0 bases, the J end by 0 bases, with 14 bases between. Germline V lookup: CDR1 SGHVS, CDR2 FQNEAQ.

This clonotype was seen at least ten times. The chain uses TRBV7-2 and TRBJ2-7; D may be TRBD1 (5 bases). The germline CDR1 and CDR2 sequences are SGHTA and FQGNSA. The V end was cut by 5 bases, the J end by 3 bases, with 14 bases between. The CDR3 is 14 amino acids. In DNA, the CDR3 is TGTGCCAGCAGCCCCGCCCCGACAGTCTACGAGCAGTACTTC. It encodes CASSPAPTVYEQYF.

This chain uses TRBV7-2 with TRBJ2-3; TRBD2 might be the D (6 bases). Germline values: CDR1 SGHTA, CDR2 FQGNSA. V lost 2 bases and J 6 bases, leaving 12 bases between the germline ends. This CDR3 is 14 amino acids long. CDR3: CASSLLGGWDTQYF. The DNA for the CDR3 is TGTGCCAGCAGCTTACTCGGAGGGTGGGATACGCAGTATTTT.

This clonotype has a handful of counts. CDR3 region: CSAYTPKERTDTQYF. CDR3 sequence (DNA): TGCAGTGCTTACACTCCGAAGGAGCGGACAGATACGCAGTATTTT. V and J are TRBV20-1 and TRBJ2-3, with D possibly matching TRBD2 (5 bases). Trimming stripped 5 bases from V and 3 bases from J, with 18 bases between. Germline V CDR1 and CDR2: DFQATT, SNEGSKA (reference sequence). The CDR3 loop spans 15 amino acids.

This clonotype has just a few counts. V gene TRBV20-1 combines with J gene TRBJ1-4; D is undetermined. The CDR3 sequence is 16 residues long. Germline lookup yields CDR1 DFQATT and CDR2 SNEGSKA (reference sequence). Trimming took off 6 bases at V and 2 bases at J, with 19 bases between the two ends. The CDR3 DNA reads as TGCAGTGCGATCGGGATGGGAAGCGTGACTAATGAAAAACTGTTTTTT. Its translation: CSAIGMGSVTNEKLFF.

This clonotype was recorded many times. The V and J genes are TRBV7-2 and TRBJ1-5; 9 nucleotides align to TRBD1. Trimming at V came to 5 bases and at J to 7 bases, leaving 9 bases not matched to a gene. CDR3 length: 15 residues. Germline V gene data show CDR1 as SGHTA and CDR2 as FQGNSA. The CDR3 DNA reads as TGTGCCAGCAGCCTCAGACAGGGGGGGATGCAGCCCCAGCATTTT. Translated, it gives CASSLRQGGMQPQHF.

This clonotype was found many times. The rearrangement joins TRBV24-1 to TRBJ2-5, with TRBD2 matching over 8 bases. The CDR3 runs to 14 residues. Germline V gives CDR1 KGHDR, CDR2 SFDVKD. V was pared by 2 bases and J by 5 bases, with 3 bases of the junction left unmatched. CDR3 sequence (DNA): TGTGCCACCAGTGATTCGGGGGGGAGCGAGACCCAGTACTTC. It codes for CATSDSGGSETQYF.

This clonotype was counted between two and nine times. The rearrangement joins TRBV19 to TRBJ2-7, with D unresolved. Trimming pared 5 bases from V and 0 bases from J, leaving 8 bases between. The CDR3 has 13 amino acids. Germline-derived CDR1 and CDR2 are LNHDA and SQIVND (reference sequence). CDR3: CASSWQISYEQYF. For the CDR3, the DNA is TGTGCCAGTAGTTGGCAAATCTCCTACGAGCAGTACTTC. Looking up the rest from reference TRBV19 and TRBJ2-7 gives the full variable domain: DGGITQSPKYLFRKEGQNVTLSCEQNLNHDAMYWYRQDPGQGLRLIYYSQIVNDFQKGDIAEGYSVSREKKESFPLTVTSAQKNPTAFYLCASSWQISYEQYFGPGTRLTVT.

This clonotype has a count of ten or more. The chain joins TRBV6-5 to TRBJ1-1; D is undetermined. The CDR3 covers 14 residues. CDR1 is MNHEY, CDR2 SVGAGI, per germline. The V gene lost 2 bases and the J gene lost 4 bases, with 11 bases spanning the gap. This chain's CDR3 is CASSYIGGGTEAFF. The CDR3 DNA reads TGTGCCAGCAGTTACATTGGTGGCGGCACTGAAGCTTTCTTT.

The gene calls are TRBV4-3 and TRBJ2-4; 10 bases fit TRBD2. Germline lookup yields CDR1 LGHNA and CDR2 YSLEER. This CDR3 spans 19 amino acids. The V gene end was trimmed by 0 bases and the J gene end by 0 bases; junction bases not matched to a gene: 8. CDR3 sequence (DNA): TGCGCCAGCAGCCAAGAAGGGGTAGCGGGAGGTACAGCCAAAAACATTCAGTACTTC. Translating gives CASSQEGVAGGTAKNIQYF.

This clonotype was picked up a small number of times. The chain recombines TRBV20-1 with TRBJ2-1, with 14 positions matching TRBD2. Germline values: CDR1 DFQATT, CDR2 SNEGSKA (reference sequence). J gave up 1 base and V 5 bases, and 4 bases lay outside the gene matches. The CDR3 runs to 16 residues. CDR3 nucleotide sequence: TGCAGTGCTGGGGGACTAGCGGGAGTTTCCTACAATGAGCAGTTCTTC. Translating it yields CSAGGLAGVSYNEQFF.

This clonotype was observed a few times. The chain carries TRBV9 and TRBJ2-2; no firm D call. V shed 3 bases and J shed 4 bases, with 13 bases lying between them. The CDR3 covers 15 residues. Germline CDR1 is SGDLS and CDR2 is YYNGEE. CDR3 bases: TGTGCCAGCAGCGCAACGATGGTGGGCACCGGGGAGCTGTTTTTT. This codes for CASSATMVGTGELFF.

The chain carries TRBV20-1 and TRBJ2-7, with TRBD1 as a possible D gene (6 bases). CDR3 size: 14 residues. Germline values: CDR1 DFQATT, CDR2 SNEGSKA (reference sequence). Trimming took off 6 bases at V and 2 bases at J, with 17 bases between the two ends. The CDR3 loop is CSADRDISPYEQYF. CDR3 DNA: TGCAGTGCGGACCGGGACATTTCTCCCTACGAGCAGTACTTC.